The 32 T cell receptor beta chains given below trace back to one sample, sequenced in a study of blood T cell repertoires in COVID-19. The protocol was immunoSEQ multiplex PCR, while the TCRdb copy is restricted to in-frame clones and leaves out a portion. The sample includes about 140,000 clones, about 88% of them seen just once. The sequencing input was peripheral blood. These receptor sequences come from a human donor with COVID-19, enrolled during active disease. The donor label of this sample is uncertain.

The chain has TRBV18 and TRBJ1-1; 7 nucleotides match TRBD1. The trim removed 5 bases at V and 6 bases at J, leaving 12 bases unmatched. The V gene's germline CDR1 is KGHSH and CDR2 LQKENI. The CDR3 loop spans 15 amino acids. The CDR3 DNA is TGTGCCAGCTCAACTCCGGGACAGAACGGCCCTGAAGCTTTCTTT. It specifies CASSTPGQNGPEAFF.

The rearrangement links TRBV14 to TRBJ2-5; 7 nucleotides line up with TRBD1. The ends lost 4 bases at V and 5 bases at J; junction bases unmatched: 4. CDR1 is SGHDN, CDR2 FVKESK, per germline. CDR3 length: 13 amino acids. DNA of the CDR3: TGTGCCAGCAGCCCGGACAGGCGGGAGACCCAGTACTTC. Translating it yields CASSPDRRETQYF.

The chain uses TRBV18 and TRBJ2-5; D remains ambiguous. The V gene's germline CDR1 is KGHSH and CDR2 LQKENI. Trimming shortened V by 1 base and J by 1 base, and 4 bases separated the two germline ends. The CDR3 spans 13 residues. CDR3 protein: CASSPRPQETQYF. The CDR3 DNA reads TGTGCCAGCTCACCACGGCCCCAAGAGACCCAGTACTTC.

CDR3 bases: TGTGCCATCAGCGAGACTGTGAATCAGCCCCAGCATTTT. This translates into CAISETVNQPQHF. This chain uses TRBV10-3 with TRBJ1-5; D unclear. This CDR3 comprises 13 residues. Germline V lookup: CDR1 ENHRY, CDR2 SYGVKD. V was trimmed by 6 bases and J by 4 bases, leaving 10 bases between them.

This chain joins TRBV10-3 and TRBJ1-2; 10 bases are a match to TRBD1. J lost 8 bases, V lost 11 bases, and 14 bases had no gene match. CDR1 is ENHRY and CDR2 is SYGVKD in the germline V gene. The CDR3 is 14 amino acids. This CDR3 is CASLEGQGIRGYTF. The CDR3 DNA is TGTGCCTCCTTGGAGGGACAGGGGATTCGGGGCTACACCTTC.

V usage is TRBV19 and J usage is TRBJ2-2, with TRBD2 matching 8 bases. CDR3 length: 15 amino acids. Losses at the gene ends were 10 bases for V and 5 bases for J; bases not matched to a gene: 12. Germline V gene lookup returns CDR1 LNHDA and CDR2 SQIVND (reference sequence). The CDR3: CATKNGGVLTGELFF. Here the CDR3 DNA reads TGTGCCACCAAGAACGGGGGGGTTCTGACCGGGGAGCTGTTTTTT. Drawing the rest from reference TRBV19 and TRBJ2-2, the complete variable domain is DGGITQSPKYLFRKEGQNVTLSCEQNLNHDAMYWYRQDPGQGLRLIYYSQIVNDFQKGDIAEGYSVSREKKESFPLTVTSAQKNPTAFYLCATKNGGVLTGELFFGEGSRLTVL.

The V gene is TRBV29-1, the J gene TRBJ2-7, with 8 bases lining up with TRBD1. From germline, CDR1 is SQVTM and CDR2 ANQGSEA. The V and J ends lost 4 bases and 8 bases, in that order; junction bases with no gene match: 13. The CDR3 contains 14 residues. CDR3 loop: CSVVLPRGRQKQYF. The CDR3 bases are TGCAGCGTTGTGCTCCCCAGGGGGCGTCAGAAGCAGTACTTC.

The chain is built from TRBV4-1 and TRBJ1-5, with 8 bases fitting TRBD1. V lost 3 bases, J lost 11 bases, and 12 bases stayed unmatched. CDR1 and CDR2 from the germline V gene are MGHRA and YSYEKL. There are 15 residues in the CDR3. The CDR3 DNA sequence: TGCGCCAGCAGCCAGGAACAGGGGGGCCTTGGGACCCAGCATTTT. As protein: CASSQEQGGLGTQHF.

The chain joins TRBV9 to TRBJ2-5; 11 bases agree with TRBD2. The CDR3 sequence is 16 residues long. V was pared by 3 bases and J by 5 bases, with 9 bases of the junction left unmatched. In germline, CDR1 is SGDLS, CDR2 YYNGEE. Written as DNA, the CDR3 is TGTGCCAGCAGCGGAACTAGCGGGAGTTCAGGGGAGACCCAGTACTTC. Its protein product is CASSGTSGSSGETQYF.

The chain joins TRBV5-8 to TRBJ2-7; D call uncertain. CDR1 and CDR2 from the germline V gene are SGHTS and YDEGEE. V lost 2 bases to trimming and J lost 4 bases, with 7 bases between them. This CDR3 has 12 residues. Here the CDR3 DNA reads TGTGCCAGCAGCTTTCCCCATTACGAGCAGTACTTC. Translating gives CASSFPHYEQYF.

In the case of this clone: Its ends do not fully match the called genes, so a read error is possible. This chain uses TRBV11-2 with TRBJ2-7; D remains ambiguous. The germline CDR1 and CDR2 sequences are SGHAT and FQNNGV. The CDR3 consists of 12 residues. The CDR3 region is CVSSVQLWEQYF. CDR3 nucleotides: TGTGTCAGCAGCGTACAGCTCTGGGAGCAGTACTTC.

V gene TRBV11-2 combines with J gene TRBJ2-1, with D uncertain. CDR1 and CDR2 from the germline V gene are SGHAT and FQNNGV. The germline V and J ends were trimmed by 0 bases and 8 bases, with 11 bases remaining between them. The CDR3 is made up of 14 amino acids. CDR3 amino acids: CASSLDSVVDEQFF. The CDR3 DNA follows: TGTGCCAGCAGCTTAGATTCGGTAGTGGATGAGCAGTTCTTC. Filled out from reference TRBV11-2 and TRBJ2-1, the complete variable domain reads EAGVAQSPRYKIIEKRQSVAFWCNPISGHATLYWYQQILGQGPKLLIQFQNNGVVDDSQLPKDRFSAERLKGVDSTLKIQPAKLEDSAVYLCASSLDSVVDEQFFGPGTRLTVL.

This clone has only a few counts. The chain is built from TRBV6-5 and TRBJ1-1; D not resolved. This CDR3 comprises 13 residues. Per the germline V gene, CDR1 is MNHEY and CDR2 is SVGAGI. The V and J ends lost 3 bases and 4 bases respectively, with 9 bases between them. The CDR3 coding sequence is TGTGCCAGCAGTTATGAGGGCTCCACTGAAGCTTTCTTT. Translation gives CASSYEGSTEAFF.

The J gene is TRBJ1-3, the V gene TRBV12-3 or TRBV12-4, with D possibly TRBD1 on 5 matching bases. Trimming took 4 bases from V and 6 from J, leaving 10 bases between them. This CDR3 is 13 amino acids long. CDR3: CASSSWGVNTIYF. The CDR3 DNA reads as TGTGCCAGCAGTTCATGGGGCGTAAACACCATATATTTT.

A few counts support this clone. V gene TRBV2 combines with J gene TRBJ1-5; D call uncertain. Trimming took off 5 bases at V and 4 bases at J, with 12 bases between the two ends. Germline CDR1 is SNHLY and CDR2 is FYNNEI. The CDR3 has 14 amino acids. The CDR3 coding sequence is TGTGCCAGCAGTCCCACAGACCGTAATCAGCCCCAGCATTTT. Its protein is CASSPTDRNQPQHF.

This rearrangement joins TRBV3-1 (or the pseudogene TRBV3-2) to TRBJ2-5; 8 positions agree with TRBD2. The ends lost 0 bases at V and 10 bases at J; junction bases unmatched: 7. Germline-derived CDR1 and CDR2 are LGHDT and YNNKEL (reference sequence). The CDR3 length is 14 residues. CDR3: CASSQEGTRGGQYF. The CDR3 bases are TGTGCCAGCAGCCAAGAAGGGACTAGAGGGGGCCAGTACTTC.

V is TRBV9 and J is TRBJ1-1; D remains unclear. V lost 3 bases and J 0 bases, leaving 27 bases between the germline ends. CDR3 length: 20 residues. Germline assignment: CDR1 SGDLS and CDR2 YYNGEE. CDR3 bases: TGTGCCAGCAGCGCACCACGGACGGAGGAAGACCTGAAGCTGAACACTGAAGCTTTCTTT. Protein: CASSAPRTEEDLKLNTEAFF.

Here the CDR3 reads CASSLGPLSRGELFF. CDR3 DNA: TGTGCCAGCAGCTTAGGTCCCCTTTCCCGCGGGGAGCTGTTTTTT. The rearrangement uses TRBV7-2 and TRBJ2-2, with D uncertain. Germline V lookup: CDR1 SGHTA, CDR2 FQGNSA. V shed 1 base and J shed 7 bases, with 13 bases lying between them. The CDR3 has 15 residues.

J is TRBJ1-1 and V is TRBV6-5, with TRBD1 matching 8 bases. The V and J ends lost 7 bases and 0 bases, in that order; junction bases with no gene match: 1. The CDR3 runs 13 residues. Germline V gene lookup returns CDR1 MNHEY and CDR2 SVGAGI. The CDR3 region is CASNRGMNTEAFF. The CDR3 DNA reads as TGTGCCAGCAACAGGGGGATGAACACTGAAGCTTTCTTT.

V and J are TRBV6-5 and TRBJ2-7; TRBD2 aligns across 13 bases. J gave up 3 bases and V 6 bases, and 5 bases lay outside the gene matches. The CDR3 runs to 15 residues. Germline V lookup: CDR1 MNHEY, CDR2 SVGAGI. CDR3 nucleotides: TGTGCCAGCAGGGGGGGACTAGCGGGGAACTACGAGCAGTACTTC. It codes for CASRGGLAGNYEQYF.

In its sample, this clone was seen once. The J gene is TRBJ1-2, the V gene TRBV6-1; no clear D gene. Trimming removed 2 bases at V and 4 bases at J, with 14 bases between. The germline V gene has CDR1 MNHNS and CDR2 SASEGT. The CDR3 is 15 residues long. The CDR3 is CASSETGHRSYGYTF. DNA for the CDR3: TGTGCCAGCAGTGAAACCGGCCATCGGAGCTATGGCTACACCTTC.

The chain is built from TRBV6-2 or TRBV6-3 and TRBJ2-3, with 8 nucleotides matching TRBD2. Germline trimming cut 2 bases from V and 6 bases from J; bases unmatched to any gene: 16. The CDR3 covers 18 residues. CDR1 MNHEY and CDR2 SVGEGT come from the germline V gene. The CDR3 sequence: CASSYEQASGFWEDTQYF. The CDR3 nucleotides read TGTGCCAGCAGTTACGAGCAGGCTAGCGGGTTTTGGGAGGATACGCAGTATTTT.

V gene TRBV6-5 combines with J gene TRBJ1-4, with unresolved D. V lost 6 bases, J lost 5 bases, and 16 bases lay in between. The CDR3 sequence is 15 residues long. Per germline, CDR1 MNHEY and CDR2 SVGAGI. The CDR3 here is CASRREGFLNEKLFF. CDR3 nucleotide sequence: TGTGCCAGCAGGAGAGAGGGATTTTTAAATGAAAAACTGTTTTTT.

Comments on this clone: The same CDR3 arises from other DNA sequences in this sample as well. The chain employs TRBV5-1 and TRBJ2-1; tentatively, D is TRBD1 (6 bases). The CDR3 contains 13 residues. The V and J ends lost 5 bases and 4 bases respectively, with 10 bases between them. Germline CDR1 reads SGHRS; CDR2 reads YFSETQ. The CDR3 DNA is TGCGCCAGCAGTGAACAGGGTTACAATGAGCAGTTCTTC. This sequence encodes CASSEQGYNEQFF.

The chain has TRBV18 and TRBJ2-6, with D unclear. The CDR3 sequence is 15 residues long. V was pared by 4 bases and J by 0 bases, with 7 bases between. CDR1 KGHSH and CDR2 LQKENI come from the germline V gene. Written as DNA, the CDR3 is TGTGCCAGCTCACGCGACACCTCTGGGGCCAACGTCCTGACTTTC. It codes for CASSRDTSGANVLTF.

The V and J genes are TRBV10-3 and TRBJ2-7; no clear D. Trimming took 4 bases from V and 5 from J, leaving 9 bases between them. Germline loops: CDR1 ENHRY, CDR2 SYGVKD. The length of the CDR3 is 12 residues. CDR3 in DNA: TGTGCCATCAGTGTTGTAACAGACGAGCAGTACTTC. Its protein is CAISVVTDEQYF.

The V gene is TRBV29-1, the J gene TRBJ1-2, with 7 bases identical to TRBD1. V lost 8 bases to trimming and J lost 0 bases; unmatched junction nucleotides: 3. Germline V gives CDR1 SQVTM, CDR2 ANQGSEA. CDR3 length: 12 residues. CDR3 sequence reads: CSFGTANYGYTF. The CDR3 nucleotides are TGCAGCTTTGGGACAGCTAACTATGGCTACACCTTC. Full variable domain (remainder filled in from reference TRBV29-1 and TRBJ1-2): SAVISQKPSRDICQRGTSLTIQCQVDSQVTMMFWYRQQPGQSLTLIATANQGSEATYESGFVIDKFPISRPNLTFSTLTVSNMSPEDSSIYLCSFGTANYGYTFGSGTRLTVV.

This chain uses TRBV19 with TRBJ2-2; 7 nucleotides agree with TRBD1. The CDR3 contains 14 residues. V lost 6 bases and J lost 4; bases outside the gene matches: 5. The germline V gene encodes CDR1 LNHDA and CDR2 SQIVND (reference sequence). The CDR3 DNA sequence: TGTGCCAGTAGAATACAGGGGAGCACCGGGGAGCTGTTTTTT. Protein sequence: CASRIQGSTGELFF.

The chain has TRBV6-1 and TRBJ2-1, with TRBD2 identical over 9 bases. Per germline, CDR1 MNHNS and CDR2 SASEGT. J lost 4 bases, V lost 4 bases, and 8 bases had no gene match. The CDR3 length is 16 residues. CDR3 coding DNA: TGTGCCAGCAGTGGCCCGGGACTAGCAAATTACAATGAGCAGTTCTTC. This sequence encodes CASSGPGLANYNEQFF.

The table lists this clone with a count of one. This sample also contains other DNA sequences that code for the same CDR3. The CDR3: CASSGQGVSYGYTF. In DNA form, the CDR3 reads TGTGCCAGCAGTGGACAGGGGGTCAGCTATGGCTACACCTTC. V and J are TRBV2 and TRBJ1-2, with 9 bases fitting TRBD1. V lost 4 bases and J lost 4; bases outside the gene matches: 4. From germline, CDR1 is SNHLY and CDR2 FYNNEI. CDR3 length: 14 amino acids. Looking up the rest from reference TRBV2 and TRBJ1-2 gives the full variable domain: EPEVTQTPSHQVTQMGQEVILRCVPISNHLYFYWYRQILGQKVEFLVSFYNNEISEKSEIFDDQFSVERPDGSNFTLKIRSTKLEDSAMYFCASSGQGVSYGYTFGSGTRLTVV.

The chain couples TRBV10-3 to TRBJ2-5; a possible D gene is TRBD2 (6 bases). The V gene's germline CDR1 is ENHRY and CDR2 SYGVKD. V was shortened by 6 bases and J by 7 bases, with 9 bases between the two germline ends. The CDR3 has 11 residues. CDR3 bases: TGTGCCATCAGGACCGGGGGGACCCAGTACTTC. Translation: CAIRTGGTQYF.

The chain is built from TRBV5-6 and TRBJ1-6; D is possibly TRBD1 (5 bases). CDR1 SGHDT and CDR2 YYEEEE come from the germline V gene. Trimming took off 4 bases at V and 12 bases at J, with 14 bases between the two ends. This CDR3 contains 13 residues. CDR3 DNA sequence: TGTGCCAGCAGCCTTGCTTCGGGGGGACCCCTCCACTTT. Amino acids: CASSLASGGPLHF. The whole variable domain, filled in from reference TRBV5-6 and TRBJ1-6, reads DAGVTQSPTHLIKTRGQQVTLRCSPKSGHDTVSWYQQALGQGPQFIFQYYEEEERQRGNFPDRFSGHQFPNYSSELNVNALLLGDSALYLCASSLASGGPLHFGNGTRLTVT.